Below, 15 T cell receptor beta chains from the same sample are listed, as sequenced in a study of shared clonotypes between healthy human individuals (TCRdb year 2020). The protocol used for the library was the immunoSEQ multiplex PCR assay. This immuneACCESS table, as held by TCRdb, lists in-frame sequences with V and J called but not all clones. Of the missing ones, under half trace to an unresolved V gene in checked studies; the others have no known cause. This sample gives around 2.3 million clones in total; approximately 96% of them show up just once. More than 0.1% of the sample belongs to the ten largest clones. Specimen: naive CD4+ T cells sorted from blood. Interpreted using the paper, the cell subset or site label stands for: CD45RA+ positively selected. Every receptor here comes from a man aged 18-30 years in good health.

This clone has more than one count but fewer than ten. Additional DNA sequences in this sample encode the identical CDR3. V usage is TRBV18 and J usage is TRBJ1-2; possibly TRBD1 for D (5 bases). Germline V gives CDR1 KGHSH, CDR2 LQKENI. With 3 bases removed from V and 2 bases from J, the gap between germline ends came to 7 bases. The CDR3 spans 13 residues. CDR3 region: CASSPDKNYGYTF. In DNA form, the CDR3 reads TGTGCCAGCTCACCGGACAAAAACTATGGCTACACCTTC.

This chain joins TRBV6-4 and TRBJ2-3; no firm D call. Germline lookup yields CDR1 MRHNA and CDR2 SNTAGT. The CDR3 spans 13 residues. The V and J ends lost 0 bases and 2 bases respectively, with 3 bases between them. The CDR3 nucleotides are TGTGCCAGCAGTGACTCTCTCACAGATACGCAGTATTTT. The encoded protein is CASSDSLTDTQYF.

The chain employs TRBV30 and TRBJ1-5; TRBD1 is a possible D gene (6 bases). Looked up from germline, CDR1 is GTSNPN and CDR2 is SVGIG (reference sequence). Trimming stripped 2 bases from V and 6 bases from J, with 20 bases between. CDR3 length: 16 residues. The CDR3 sequence is CAWSIGYSGAGQPQHF. The CDR3 DNA sequence: TGTGCCTGGAGTATTGGGTACTCAGGGGCAGGTCAGCCCCAGCATTTT.

A remark on this clone: Other DNA sequences in this specimen translate into the identical CDR3. The CDR3 bases are TGTGCCAGCAGCTCCTCTAGGGCACAAGAGACCCAGTACTTC. It is translated as CASSSSRAQETQYF. The rearrangement links TRBV7-2 to TRBJ2-5, with no clear D. The CDR3 has 14 amino acids. The germline V gene encodes CDR1 SGHTA and CDR2 FQGNSA. V gave up 4 bases and J gave up 2 bases, with 11 bases separating them.

The J gene is TRBJ1-2, the V gene TRBV21-1. TRBV21-1 represents a pseudogene. CDR3 length equals 13 residues. In nucleotides, the CDR3 is TGTGCCAGCACCCCCGGGGTTTGCTATGGCTACACCTTC. Amino acids: CASTPGVCYGYTF.

A note on this clone: Other DNA sequences in this sample translate to the same CDR3. This sequence joins TRBV6-5 and TRBJ1-6; perhaps TRBD1 as D (5 bases). CDR1 is MNHEY and CDR2 is SVGAGI in the germline V gene. The CDR3 spans 14 residues. The V end lost 0 bases, the J end lost 5 bases, and 5 bases lay between the germline ends. CDR3 nucleotides: TGTGCCAGCAGTTACTCGGGGGATAATTCACCCCTCCACTTT. Translated: CASSYSGDNSPLHF.

CDR3 protein: CASSYRYQPQHF. The CDR3 nucleotides read TGTGCCAGCAGTTACAGGTATCAGCCCCAGCATTTT. This rearrangement joins TRBV28 to TRBJ1-5, with a possible D match to TRBD1 (5 bases). Germline loops: CDR1 MDHEN, CDR2 SYDVKM. With 4 bases removed from V and 5 bases from J, the gap between germline ends came to 6 bases. This CDR3 is 12 amino acids long.

This chain links TRBV5-5 with TRBJ1-3; D not certain. V was cut by 0 bases and J by 0 bases, with 7 bases left in between. CDR3 length equals 15 residues. Germline V gene lookup returns CDR1 SGHKS and CDR2 YYEKEE (reference sequence). CDR3 sequence (DNA): TGTGCCAGCAGCTTGGCCCACAGCTCTGGAAACACCATATATTTT. It specifies CASSLAHSSGNTIYF. Full variable domain (rest looked up from reference TRBV5-5 and TRBJ1-3): DAGVTQSPTHLIKTRGQQVTLRCSPISGHKSVSWYQQVLGQGPQFIFQYYEKEERGRGNFPDRFSARQFPNYSSELNVNALLLGDSALYLCASSLAHSSGNTIYFGEGSWLTVV.

The V gene is TRBV19, the J gene TRBJ1-4; unclear D gene. This CDR3 region has 13 residues. Germline V gene data show CDR1 as LNHDA and CDR2 as SQIVND (reference sequence). V was shortened by 10 bases and J by 10 bases, with 19 bases between the two germline ends. CDR3 region: CATKDRIHGKLFF. As DNA, the CDR3 is TGTGCCACTAAGGACCGGATCCACGGAAAACTGTTTTTT.

The DNA for the CDR3 is TGTGCCTGGAGTCAACGGGACAGTCGATCGGGGCAGTACTTC. This gives the protein CAWSQRDSRSGQYF. The rearrangement joins TRBV30 to TRBJ2-5, with 7 bases matching TRBD1. The CDR3 has 14 residues. Germline values: CDR1 GTSNPN, CDR2 SVGIG (reference sequence). Trimming cost V 2 bases and J 11 bases; bases outside gene matches: 14.

This chain joins TRBV28 and TRBJ2-5, with D uncertain. Trimming took 6 bases from V and 4 from J, leaving 9 bases between them. CDR1 is MDHEN and CDR2 is SYDVKM in the germline V gene. This CDR3 contains 12 residues. The CDR3 DNA follows: TGTGCCAGCAGAGGGCAGATAGAGACCCAGTACTTC. Its translation: CASRGQIETQYF.

Only a few counts were recorded for this clone. The identical CDR3 is also encoded by other nucleotide sequences in the sample. This chain connects TRBV5-1 to TRBJ1-6; D not certain. The germline CDR1 and CDR2 sequences are SGHRS and YFSETQ. The CDR3 loop spans 13 amino acids. V was trimmed by 0 bases and J by 6 bases, leaving 4 bases between them. The CDR3 bases are TGCGCCAGCAGCTTGGACCCTAATTCACCCCTCCACTTT. Protein: CASSLDPNSPLHF.

This clone has a single count. This chain uses TRBV7-9 with TRBJ1-1; maybe TRBD1 (5 bases). Germline loops: CDR1 SEHNR, CDR2 FQNEAQ (reference sequence). V shed 5 bases and J shed 3 bases, with 16 bases lying between them. CDR3 size: 15 residues. In DNA form, the CDR3 reads TGTGCCAGCAGCCAGCCGGGGCTTGAGGACACTGAAGCTTTCTTT. This codes for CASSQPGLEDTEAFF.

Regarding this clone: The sample has other DNA sequences that encode this CDR3 too. The gene calls are TRBV28 and TRBJ1-1; D ambiguous. The CDR3 runs to 13 residues. V lost 3 bases to trimming and J lost 1 base, with 6 bases between them. Looked up from germline, CDR1 is MDHEN and CDR2 is SYDVKM. CDR3 bases: TGTGCCAGCAGTTTCCCCGGGAACACTGAAGCTTTCTTT. It translates to CASSFPGNTEAFF.

The chain recombines TRBV5-1 with TRBJ1-1; D remains unclear. The CDR3 runs to 13 residues. Germline assignment: CDR1 SGHRS and CDR2 YFSETQ. V gave up 0 bases and J gave up 7 bases, with 10 bases separating them. The CDR3 bases are TGCGCCAGCAGCTTGGTGGAGGGAGGTGAAGCTTTCTTT. Translated: CASSLVEGGEAFF.